The rows below give T cell receptor beta chains drawn from one sample of a study of cytomegalovirus exposure and HLA in healthy donors. Sequencing used immunoSEQ multiplex PCR; TCRdb keeps in-frame clones, though not all of them. The table includes about 78,000 clones, approximately 70% detected once. The sample was PBMCs. The receptors come from a woman aged 35 to 49 in good health and CMV-seropositive. The conserved cysteine and the conserved F or W are not part of the CDR3 here. D genes are given only for firm matches.

TRBV10-2,NA,TRBJ1-5,ASGRGDQPQH
TRBV30,TRBD2,TRBJ2-1,AWSVSSGGVNEQF
TRBV11-2,TRBD1,TRBJ2-7,ASRQEDRGQGQY
TRBV5-4,TRBD2,TRBJ2-7,ASSFFSGGGTSGQY
TRBV5-1,TRBD1,TRBJ1-3,ASSLETRQGASGNTIY
TRBV5-1,TRBD1,TRBJ1-2,ASSPRQGIGYT
TRBV5-4,TRBD1,TRBJ2-5,ASSFDRAETQY
TRBV19,TRBD1,TRBJ1-2,ATEGWRQGYGYT
TRBV29-1,NA,TRBJ1-3,SVTSSGNTIY
TRBV7-9,TRBD1,TRBJ2-7,ASSSQTGIPYEQY
TRBV18,TRBD2,TRBJ2-7,ASSPTTSGNGEQY
TRBV6-6,NA,TRBJ2-7,ASSYTGYEQY
TRBV7-9,NA,TRBJ1-4,ASSLDSVKLF
TRBV25-1,NA,TRBJ1-4,AYGWGEWGEKLF
TRBV5-8,NA,TRBJ2-7,ASSFGTQPPYEQY
TRBV2,TRBD2,TRBJ2-5,ASRFGGGETQY
TRBV30,NA,TRBJ2-1,AWSDRPRGEQF
TRBV6-6,TRBD1,TRBJ1-1,ASSFSPTGGGTEAF
TRBV4-3,TRBD1,TRBJ1-2,ASSQGQGMSVSYGYT
TRBV16,NA,TRBJ1-4,ASSQNSEKLF
TRBV5-6,TRBD2,TRBJ2-3,ASSIQGRGRGSSTDTQY
TRBV4-1,NA,TRBJ1-4,ASSQDSEGVEEKLF